The 16 T cell receptor beta chains presented below share a single source sample, sequenced in a study of blood T cell repertoires in COVID-19. The table came from immunoSEQ multiplex PCR; TCRdb's copy has only in-frame clones and leaves some out. The sample has fewer than 110,000 clones, about 89% seen once. The sequenced sample was peripheral blood. The source is a middle-aged man with active or convalescent COVID-19.

This rearrangement joins TRBV4-1 to TRBJ1-6; TRBD1 agrees at 10 bases. Germline V lookup: CDR1 MGHRA, CDR2 YSYEKL. This CDR3 is 18 amino acids long. With 1 base clipped from V and 9 bases from J, the junction kept 12 bases outside the gene matches. The CDR3 spells CASSQVGTGALSGSPLHF. Here the CDR3 DNA reads TGCGCCAGCAGCCAAGTTGGGACAGGGGCGCTGTCCGGTTCACCCCTCCACTTT.

This clone showed up just a few times. This chain uses TRBV11-2 with TRBJ1-2; weak D call: TRBD1 (6 bases). Germline V gene lookup returns CDR1 SGHAT and CDR2 FQNNGV. Trimming pared 5 bases from V and 8 bases from J, leaving 21 bases between. CDR3 length equals 15 residues. Here the CDR3 DNA reads TGTGCCAGCAGCCTCTCCGATCCAATACAGGGAGGCTACACCTTC. This gives the protein CASSLSDPIQGGYTF. The full variable domain, completed using reference TRBV11-2 and TRBJ1-2, is EAGVAQSPRYKIIEKRQSVAFWCNPISGHATLYWYQQILGQGPKLLIQFQNNGVVDDSQLPKDRFSAERLKGVDSTLKIQPAKLEDSAVYLCASSLSDPIQGGYTFGSGTRLTVV.

The chain carries TRBV27 and TRBJ1-1; 11 bases map to TRBD1. Germline CDR1 is MNHEY and CDR2 is SMNVEV (reference sequence). V shed 8 bases and J 10 bases; nucleotides not matched to a gene: 9. This CDR3 contains 13 residues. The CDR3 is CASFGQGARLAFF. In DNA form, the CDR3 reads TGTGCCAGCTTCGGACAGGGGGCGCGACTAGCTTTCTTT.

The rearrangement uses TRBV27 and TRBJ2-5, with 13 bases matching TRBD2. The V segment lost 0 bases and the J segment 5 bases; nucleotides outside the gene matches: 12. CDR3 length: 19 amino acids. The V gene's germline CDR1 is MNHEY and CDR2 SMNVEV (reference sequence). The DNA for the CDR3 is TGTGCCAGCAGTTTATCGTGGCCCAACGGACTAGCGGGAGTCGAGACCCAGTACTTC. Amino acids: CASSLSWPNGLAGVETQYF.

This sequence joins TRBV29-1 and TRBJ1-1; maybe TRBD1 (5 bases). CDR3 length equals 14 residues. Germline loops: CDR1 SQVTM, CDR2 ANQGSEA. V shed 7 bases and J shed 6 bases, with 21 bases lying between them. CDR3 protein: CSALRQYSGPEAFF. CDR3 coding DNA: TGCAGCGCCCTCCGACAGTACAGCGGGCCTGAAGCTTTCTTT. The variable domain in full, with the rest retrieved from reference TRBV29-1 and TRBJ1-1, is SAVISQKPSRDICQRGTSLTIQCQVDSQVTMMFWYRQQPGQSLTLIATANQGSEATYESGFVIDKFPISRPNLTFSTLTVSNMSPEDSSIYLCSALRQYSGPEAFFGQGTRLTVV.

The V and J genes are TRBV5-1 and TRBJ2-7; a weak D match, TRBD2 (6 bases). Germline V gene lookup returns CDR1 SGHRS and CDR2 YFSETQ. V was shortened by 0 bases and J by 6 bases, with 19 bases between the two germline ends. The CDR3 runs 16 residues. This CDR3 is CASSLDGGRTLAEQYF. CDR3 nucleotide sequence: TGCGCCAGCAGCTTGGATGGGGGGAGGACTCTCGCCGAGCAGTACTTC.

The CDR3 DNA follows: TGTGCCAGCTCAGGAACTAATGAAAAACTGTTTTTT. It yields the protein CASSGTNEKLFF. The chain recombines TRBV28 with TRBJ1-4; D remains ambiguous. Trimming removed 8 bases at V and 1 base at J, with 5 bases between. This CDR3 region has 12 residues. Germline V CDR1 and CDR2: MDHEN, SYDVKM.

This rearrangement joins TRBV5-4 to TRBJ2-2; D unresolved. Germline CDR1 SGHNT, CDR2 YYREEE (reference sequence). The CDR3 extends over 13 amino acids. The V and J ends lost 1 base and 4 bases respectively, with 5 bases between them. The CDR3 region is CASSLRVTGELFF. CDR3 coding DNA: TGTGCCAGCAGCTTGCGGGTCACCGGGGAGCTGTTTTTT.

J is TRBJ2-7 and V is TRBV11-2, with D possibly being TRBD1 (6 bases). There are 15 residues in the CDR3. Trimming took off 3 bases at V and 3 bases at J, with 15 bases between the two ends. Looked up from germline, CDR1 is SGHAT and CDR2 is FQNNGV. The CDR3 here is CASSFLNRDNYEQYF. The CDR3 DNA reads TGTGCCAGCAGCTTCCTCAACCGGGACAACTACGAGCAGTACTTC.

The DNA of the CDR3 is TGTGCCACCAGCAGTGTGGGCAGGGCCAGTGAAGCTTTCTTT. It is translated as CATSSVGRASEAFF. The chain couples TRBV15 to TRBJ1-1; a weak D match, TRBD1 (5 bases). CDR3 length: 14 amino acids. Trimming cost V 3 bases and J 7 bases, with 15 bases left between them. Germline V gene lookup returns CDR1 LNHNV and CDR2 YYDKDF (reference sequence). Based on the CDR3 plus reference TRBV15 and TRBJ1-1, the full variable domain is DAMVIQNPRYQVTQFGKPVTLSCSQTLNHNVMYWYQQKSSQAPKLLFHYYDKDFNNEADTPDNFQSRRPNTSFCFLDIRSPGLGDTAMYLCATSSVGRASEAFFGQGTRLTVV.

The chain uses TRBV28 and TRBJ1-1, with D hard to call. The CDR3 sequence is 10 residues long. Germline assignment: CDR1 MDHEN and CDR2 SYDVKM. V was shortened by 7 bases and J by 8 bases, with 8 bases between the two germline ends. The CDR3, as DNA: TGTGCCAGCACGAGAGGAGAAGCTTTCTTT. Protein sequence: CASTRGEAFF. Full variable domain (remainder filled in from reference TRBV28 and TRBJ1-1): DVKVTQSSRYLVKRTGEKVFLECVQDMDHENMFWYRQDPGLGLRLIYFSYDVKMKEKGDIPEGYSVSREKKERFSLILESASTNQTSMYLCASTRGEAFFGQGTRLTVV.

The V call is TRBV19, the J call TRBJ1-1; D uncertain. The CDR3 is 13 residues long. Germline CDR1 is LNHDA and CDR2 is SQIVND (reference sequence). V gave up 1 base and J gave up 5 bases, with 8 bases separating them. CDR3 region: CASSIGERTEAFF. The CDR3 DNA is TGTGCCAGTAGTATAGGGGAGAGGACTGAAGCTTTCTTT.

J is TRBJ1-3 and V is TRBV6-2 or TRBV6-3; a weak D match, TRBD1 (6 bases). There are 15 residues in the CDR3. Trimming took 5 bases from V and 3 from J, leaving 14 bases between them. Germline V gene data show CDR1 as MNHEY and CDR2 as SVGEGT. The CDR3 loop is CASSLDGGLGNTIYF. CDR3 in DNA: TGTGCCAGCAGTCTTGATGGGGGCCTTGGAAACACCATATATTTT.

The V and J genes are TRBV19 and TRBJ2-1, with TRBD2 as a possible D gene (7 bases). The germline V and J ends were trimmed by 5 bases and 10 bases, with 21 bases remaining between them. From germline, CDR1 is LNHDA and CDR2 SQIVND (reference sequence). The CDR3 is 15 residues long. DNA of the CDR3: TGTGCCAGTAGTCCCCGAGGGGGGGAAAGTGAGGAGCAGTTCTTC. Translated: CASSPRGGESEEQFF.

The chain employs TRBV19 and TRBJ1-1, with D unresolved. Germline V lookup: CDR1 LNHDA, CDR2 SQIVND (reference sequence). The CDR3 sequence is 12 residues long. Trimming shortened V by 3 bases and J by 5 bases, and 7 bases separated the two germline ends. In DNA form, the CDR3 reads TGTGCCAGTAGTATCCCAAATACTGAAGCTTTCTTT. This translates into CASSIPNTEAFF.

This chain joins TRBV24-1 and TRBJ2-1; D call uncertain. Trimming stripped 6 bases from V and 6 bases from J, with 11 bases between. The CDR3 spans 13 residues. Germline V CDR1 and CDR2: KGHDR, SFDVKD. CDR3 nucleotides: TGTGCCACCAGTCTTTCGGGTGGCAATGAGCAGTTCTTC. It is translated as CATSLSGGNEQFF.